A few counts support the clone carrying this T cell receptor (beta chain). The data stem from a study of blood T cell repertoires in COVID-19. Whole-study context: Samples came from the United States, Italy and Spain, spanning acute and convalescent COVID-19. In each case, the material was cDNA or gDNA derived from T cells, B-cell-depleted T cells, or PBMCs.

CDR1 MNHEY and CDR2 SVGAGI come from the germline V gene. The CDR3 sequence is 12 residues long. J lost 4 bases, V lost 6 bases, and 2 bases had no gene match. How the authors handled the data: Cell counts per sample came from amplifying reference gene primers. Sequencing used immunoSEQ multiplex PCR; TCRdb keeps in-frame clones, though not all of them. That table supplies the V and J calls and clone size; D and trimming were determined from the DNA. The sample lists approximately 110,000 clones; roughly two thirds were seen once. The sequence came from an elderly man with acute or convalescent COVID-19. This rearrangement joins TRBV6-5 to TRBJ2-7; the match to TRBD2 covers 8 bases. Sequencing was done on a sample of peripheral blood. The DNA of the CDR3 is TGTGCCAGCAGCGGGAGGGGATACGAGCAGTACTTC. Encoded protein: CASSGRGYEQYF.